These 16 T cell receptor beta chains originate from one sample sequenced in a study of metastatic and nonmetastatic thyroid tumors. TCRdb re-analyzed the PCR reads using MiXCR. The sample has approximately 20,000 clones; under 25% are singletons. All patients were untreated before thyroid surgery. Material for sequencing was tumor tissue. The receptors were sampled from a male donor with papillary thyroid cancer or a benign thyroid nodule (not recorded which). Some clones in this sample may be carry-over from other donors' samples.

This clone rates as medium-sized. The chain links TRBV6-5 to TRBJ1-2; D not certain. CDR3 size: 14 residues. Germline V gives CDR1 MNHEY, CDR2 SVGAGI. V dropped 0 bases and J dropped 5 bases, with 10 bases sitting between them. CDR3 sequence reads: CASSYSYSGYGYTF. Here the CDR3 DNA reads TGTGCCAGCAGTTACTCGTACAGCGGGTATGGCTACACCTTC.

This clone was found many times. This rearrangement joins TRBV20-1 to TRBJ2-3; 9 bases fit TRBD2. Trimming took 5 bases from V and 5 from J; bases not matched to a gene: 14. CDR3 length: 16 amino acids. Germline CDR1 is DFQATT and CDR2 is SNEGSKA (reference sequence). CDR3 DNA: TGCAGTGCTCGATCGATAGCGGGAGCCGAGGGAGATACGCAGTATTTT. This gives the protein CSARSIAGAEGDTQYF.

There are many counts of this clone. The CDR3 DNA follows: TGTGCCAGCAGTTTATTCCGGGGACTCTATAATTCACCCCTCCACTTT. Protein product: CASSLFRGLYNSPLHF. The V call is TRBV28, the J call TRBJ1-6; possibly TRBD1 for D (5 bases). The CDR3 runs to 16 residues. The germline CDR1 and CDR2 sequences are MDHEN and SYDVKM. Trimming removed 1 base at V and 3 bases at J, with 10 bases between.

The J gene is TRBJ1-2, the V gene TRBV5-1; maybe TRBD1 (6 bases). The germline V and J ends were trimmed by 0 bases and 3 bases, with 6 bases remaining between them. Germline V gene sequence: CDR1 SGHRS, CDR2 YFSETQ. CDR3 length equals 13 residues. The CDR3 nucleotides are TGCGCCAGCAGCTTGGCAGGGGACTATGGCTACACCTTC. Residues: CASSLAGDYGYTF. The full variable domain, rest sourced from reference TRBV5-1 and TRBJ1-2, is KAGVTQTPRYLIKTRGQQVTLSCSPISGHRSVSWYQQTPGQGLQFLFEYFSETQRNKGNFPGRFSGRQFSNSRSEMNVSTLELGDSALYLCASSLAGDYGYTFGSGTRLTVV.

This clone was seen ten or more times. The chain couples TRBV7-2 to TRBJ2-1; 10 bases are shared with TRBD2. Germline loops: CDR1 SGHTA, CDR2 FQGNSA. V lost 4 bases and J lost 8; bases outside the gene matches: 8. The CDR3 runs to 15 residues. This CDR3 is CASSSGLAGADEQFF. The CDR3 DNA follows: TGTGCCAGCAGCTCCGGCCTAGCGGGAGCCGATGAGCAGTTCTTC.

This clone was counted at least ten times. Written as DNA, the CDR3 is TGTGCCACCAGCAGAGATGCGTCCGAAGATCCCCTCCACTTT. Its protein product is CATSRDASEDPLHF. The chain is built from TRBV15 and TRBJ1-6; no clear D. This CDR3 is built from 14 residues. Germline lookup yields CDR1 LNHNV and CDR2 YYDKDF (reference sequence). V lost 0 bases and J 13 bases, leaving 13 bases between the germline ends. The whole variable domain, remainder taken from reference TRBV15 and TRBJ1-6, is DAMVIQNPRYQVTQFGKPVTLSCSQTLNHNVMYWYQQKSSQAPKLLFHYYDKDFNNEADTPDNFQSRRPNTSFCFLDIRSPGLGDTAMYLCATSRDASEDPLHFGNGTRLTVT.

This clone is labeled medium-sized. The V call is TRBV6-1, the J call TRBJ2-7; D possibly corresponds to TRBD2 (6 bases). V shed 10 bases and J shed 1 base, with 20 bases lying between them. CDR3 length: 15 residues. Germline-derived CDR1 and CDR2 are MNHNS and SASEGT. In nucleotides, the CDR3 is TGTGCCACCCTTCCTGGAGGGGCGCAATCCTACGAGCAGTACTTC. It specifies CATLPGGAQSYEQYF.

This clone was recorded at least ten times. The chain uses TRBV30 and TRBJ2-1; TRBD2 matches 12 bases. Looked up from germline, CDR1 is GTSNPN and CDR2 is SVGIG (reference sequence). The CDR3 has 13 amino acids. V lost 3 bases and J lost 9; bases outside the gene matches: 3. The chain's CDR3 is CAWRRTSGIEQFF. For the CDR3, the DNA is TGTGCCTGGAGACGGACTAGCGGGATTGAGCAGTTCTTC.

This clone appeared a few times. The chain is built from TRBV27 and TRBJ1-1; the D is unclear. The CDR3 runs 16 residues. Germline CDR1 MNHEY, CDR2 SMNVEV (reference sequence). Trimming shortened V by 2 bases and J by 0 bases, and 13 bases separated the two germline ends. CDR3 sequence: CASSLTATTVNTEAFF. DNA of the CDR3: TGTGCCAGCAGTTTAACTGCCACTACAGTGAACACTGAAGCTTTCTTT.

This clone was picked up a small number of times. The DNA for the CDR3 is TGTGCCAGCCATAGACAGGGGGCTGTTTATTCACCCCTCCACTTT. Translation gives CASHRQGAVYSPLHF. The chain uses TRBV28 and TRBJ1-6, with 10 bases that match TRBD1. This CDR3 spans 15 amino acids. V dropped 8 bases and J dropped 8; count of bases not matched to a gene: 9. Germline CDR1 is MDHEN and CDR2 is SYDVKM.

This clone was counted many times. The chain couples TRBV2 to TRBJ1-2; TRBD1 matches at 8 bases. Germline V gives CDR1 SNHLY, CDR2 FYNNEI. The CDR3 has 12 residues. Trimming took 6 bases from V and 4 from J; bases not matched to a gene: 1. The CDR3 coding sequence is TGTGCCAGCAGCGGGACAGGCTATGGCTACACCTTC. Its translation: CASSGTGYGYTF.

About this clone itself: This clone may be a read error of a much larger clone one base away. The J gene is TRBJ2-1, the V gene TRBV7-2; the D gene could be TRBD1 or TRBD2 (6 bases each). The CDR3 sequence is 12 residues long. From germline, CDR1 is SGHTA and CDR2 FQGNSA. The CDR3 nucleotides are TGTGCCAGCACCTTAGGGGCCGGGGGCGTGTTCTTC. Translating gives CASTLGAGGVFF.

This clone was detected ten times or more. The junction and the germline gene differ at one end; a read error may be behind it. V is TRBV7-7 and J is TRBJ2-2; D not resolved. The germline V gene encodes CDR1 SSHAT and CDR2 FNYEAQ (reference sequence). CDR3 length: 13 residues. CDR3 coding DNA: TGTGCTAGCAGCTCTACGAACACCGGGGAGCTGTTTTTT. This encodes CASSSTNTGELFF.

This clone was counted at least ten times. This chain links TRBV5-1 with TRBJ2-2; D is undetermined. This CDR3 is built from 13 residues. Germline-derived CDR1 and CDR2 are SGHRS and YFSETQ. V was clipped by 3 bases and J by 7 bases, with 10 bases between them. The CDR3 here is CASSSPNDGELFF. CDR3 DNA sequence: TGCGCCAGCAGCTCCCCGAACGACGGGGAGCTGTTTTTT.

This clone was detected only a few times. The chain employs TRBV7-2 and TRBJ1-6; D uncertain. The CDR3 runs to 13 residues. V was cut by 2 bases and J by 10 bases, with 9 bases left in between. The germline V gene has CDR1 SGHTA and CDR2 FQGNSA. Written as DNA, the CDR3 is TGTGCCAGCAGCTTACGGGTTGGGTCACCCCTCCACTTT. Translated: CASSLRVGSPLHF.

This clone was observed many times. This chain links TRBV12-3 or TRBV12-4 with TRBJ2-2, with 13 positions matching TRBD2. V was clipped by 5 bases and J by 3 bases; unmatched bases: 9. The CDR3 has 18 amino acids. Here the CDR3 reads CASSPTTGLAGDTGELFF. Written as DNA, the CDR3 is TGTGCCAGCAGTCCGACCACAGGACTAGCGGGAGACACCGGGGAGCTGTTTTTT.